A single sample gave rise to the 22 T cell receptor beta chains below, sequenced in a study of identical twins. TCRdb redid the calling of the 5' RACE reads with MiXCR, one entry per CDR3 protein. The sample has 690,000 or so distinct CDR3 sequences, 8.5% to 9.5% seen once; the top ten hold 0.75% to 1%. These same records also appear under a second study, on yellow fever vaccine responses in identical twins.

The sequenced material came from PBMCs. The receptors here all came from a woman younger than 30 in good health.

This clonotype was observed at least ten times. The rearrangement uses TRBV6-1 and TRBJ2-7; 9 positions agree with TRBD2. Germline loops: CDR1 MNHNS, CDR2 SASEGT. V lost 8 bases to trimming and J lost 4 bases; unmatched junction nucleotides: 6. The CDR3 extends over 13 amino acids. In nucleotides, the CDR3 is TGTGCCAGCCGAGGACTAGCGATTTACGAGCAGTACTTC. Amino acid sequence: CASRGLAIYEQYF.

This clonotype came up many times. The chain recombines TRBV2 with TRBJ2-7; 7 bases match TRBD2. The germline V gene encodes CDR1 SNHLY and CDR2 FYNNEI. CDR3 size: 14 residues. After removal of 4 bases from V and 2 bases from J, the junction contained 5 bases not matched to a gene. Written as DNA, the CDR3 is TGTGCCAGCAGTGGAGACAGCGGGGCCTACGAGCAGTACTTC. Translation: CASSGDSGAYEQYF.

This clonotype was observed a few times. Here the CDR3 DNA reads TGTGCCATCACCTCAAGACTAGCGGGAGAAGATACGCAGTATTTT. Its protein is CAITSRLAGEDTQYF. The chain recombines TRBV10-3 with TRBJ2-3; 12 bases fit TRBD2. The germline gives CDR1 ENHRY, CDR2 SYGVKD. The CDR3 contains 15 residues. V was clipped by 7 bases and J by 5 bases; unmatched bases: 7.

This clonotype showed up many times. The CDR3 is CARKWGKSEQYF. The CDR3 DNA reads TGTGCCAGGAAGTGGGGAAAGTCGGAGCAGTACTTC. V usage is TRBV6-4 and J usage is TRBJ2-7; D is ambiguous. The CDR3 spans 12 residues. The V and J ends lost 9 bases and 7 bases respectively, with 16 bases between them. CDR1 is MRHNA and CDR2 is SNTAGT in the germline V gene.

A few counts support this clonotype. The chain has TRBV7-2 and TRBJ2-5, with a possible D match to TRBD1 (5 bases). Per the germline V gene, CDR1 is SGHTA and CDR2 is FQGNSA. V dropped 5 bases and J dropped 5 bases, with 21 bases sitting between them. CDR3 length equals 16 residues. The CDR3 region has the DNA TGTGCCAGCAGCCCACGAAGAAGGGGCGCCGGGGAGACCCAGTACTTC. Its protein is CASSPRRRGAGETQYF.

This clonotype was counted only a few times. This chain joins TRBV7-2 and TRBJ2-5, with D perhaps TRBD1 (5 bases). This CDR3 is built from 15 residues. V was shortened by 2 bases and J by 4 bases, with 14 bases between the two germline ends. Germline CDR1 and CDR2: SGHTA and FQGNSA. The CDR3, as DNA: TGTGCCAGCAGCTTATTGGGCAGGGTAGGAGAGACCCAGTACTTC. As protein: CASSLLGRVGETQYF.

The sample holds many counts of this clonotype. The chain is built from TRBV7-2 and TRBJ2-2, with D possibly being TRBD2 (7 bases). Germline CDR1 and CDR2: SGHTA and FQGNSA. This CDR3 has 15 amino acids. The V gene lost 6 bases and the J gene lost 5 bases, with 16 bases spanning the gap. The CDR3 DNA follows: TGTGCCAGCAGTTTCGGGGGGCCGTGGACCGGGGAGCTGTTTTTT. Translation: CASSFGGPWTGELFF.

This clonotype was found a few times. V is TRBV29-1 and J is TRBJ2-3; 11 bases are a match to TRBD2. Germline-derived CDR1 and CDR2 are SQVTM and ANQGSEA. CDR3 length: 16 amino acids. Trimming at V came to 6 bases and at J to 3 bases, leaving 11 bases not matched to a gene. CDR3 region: CSVGSTTSGRTDTQYF. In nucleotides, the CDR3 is TGCAGCGTGGGCTCGACTACTAGCGGGAGAACAGATACGCAGTATTTT.

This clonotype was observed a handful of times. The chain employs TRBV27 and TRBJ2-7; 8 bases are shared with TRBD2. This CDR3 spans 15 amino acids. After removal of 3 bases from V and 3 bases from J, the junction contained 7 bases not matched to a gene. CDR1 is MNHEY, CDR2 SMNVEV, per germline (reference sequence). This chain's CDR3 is CASSFSGTSFYEQYF. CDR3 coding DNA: TGTGCCAGCAGTTTTAGCGGGACTAGTTTCTACGAGCAGTACTTC.

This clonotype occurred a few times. The DNA of the CDR3 is TGTGCCAGCAGCCTTTCCCCAGGGACAGGCTATGGCTACACCTTC. Its translation: CASSLSPGTGYGYTF. V is TRBV7-3 and J is TRBJ1-2; 8 bases line up with TRBD1. Trimming removed 5 bases from V and 4 bases from J; junction bases left unmatched: 9. Germline V gives CDR1 SGHTA, CDR2 FQGTGA. This CDR3 comprises 15 residues.

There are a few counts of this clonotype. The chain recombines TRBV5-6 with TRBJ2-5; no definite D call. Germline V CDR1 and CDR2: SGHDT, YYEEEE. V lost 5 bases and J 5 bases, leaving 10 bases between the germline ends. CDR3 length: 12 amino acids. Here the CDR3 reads CASSFRPETQYF. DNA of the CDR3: TGTGCCAGCAGTTTCCGTCCCGAGACCCAGTACTTC.

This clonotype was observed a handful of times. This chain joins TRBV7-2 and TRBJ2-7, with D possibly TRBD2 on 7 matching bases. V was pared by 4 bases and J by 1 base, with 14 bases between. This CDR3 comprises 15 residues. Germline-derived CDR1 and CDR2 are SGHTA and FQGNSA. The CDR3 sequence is CASSSGRGGSYEQYF. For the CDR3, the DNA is TGTGCCAGCAGCTCAGGGAGGGGGGGTTCCTACGAGCAGTACTTC.

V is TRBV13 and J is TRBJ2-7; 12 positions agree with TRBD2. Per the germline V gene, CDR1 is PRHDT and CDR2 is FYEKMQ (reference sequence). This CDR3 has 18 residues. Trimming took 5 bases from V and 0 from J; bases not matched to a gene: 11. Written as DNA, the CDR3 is TGTGCCAGCAGCACCACCTTCGGACTAGCGGGGAACTCCTACGAGCAGTACTTC. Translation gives CASSTTFGLAGNSYEQYF.

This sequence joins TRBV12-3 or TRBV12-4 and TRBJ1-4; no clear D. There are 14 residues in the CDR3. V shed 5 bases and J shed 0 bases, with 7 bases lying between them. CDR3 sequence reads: CASSRAATNEKLFF. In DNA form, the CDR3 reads TGTGCCAGCAGTAGGGCAGCAACTAATGAAAAACTGTTTTTT.

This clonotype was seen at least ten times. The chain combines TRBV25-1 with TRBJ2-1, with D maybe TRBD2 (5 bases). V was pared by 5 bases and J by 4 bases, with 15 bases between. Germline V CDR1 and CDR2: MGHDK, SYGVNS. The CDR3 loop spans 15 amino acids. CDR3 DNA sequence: TGTGCCAGCAGTCCTATCGGGATCGGGTACAATGAGCAGTTCTTC. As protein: CASSPIGIGYNEQFF. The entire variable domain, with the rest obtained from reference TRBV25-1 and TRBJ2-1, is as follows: EADIYQTPRYLVIGTGKKITLECSQTMGHDKMYWYQQDPGMELHLIHYSYGVNSTEKGDLSSESTVSRIRTEHFPLTLESARPSHTSQYLCASSPIGIGYNEQFFGPGTRLTVL.

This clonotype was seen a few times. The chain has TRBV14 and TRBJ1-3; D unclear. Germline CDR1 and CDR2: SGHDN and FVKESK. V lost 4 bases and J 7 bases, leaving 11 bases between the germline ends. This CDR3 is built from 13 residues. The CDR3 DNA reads TGTGCCAGCAGCCGCGGAGTCCTCAACACCATATATTTT. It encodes CASSRGVLNTIYF.

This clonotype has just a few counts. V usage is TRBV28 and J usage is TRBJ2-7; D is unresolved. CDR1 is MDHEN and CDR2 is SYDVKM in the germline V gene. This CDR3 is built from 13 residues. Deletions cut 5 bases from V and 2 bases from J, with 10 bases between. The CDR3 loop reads CASSPAVPYEQYF. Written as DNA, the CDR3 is TGTGCCAGCAGTCCCGCCGTCCCCTACGAGCAGTACTTC.

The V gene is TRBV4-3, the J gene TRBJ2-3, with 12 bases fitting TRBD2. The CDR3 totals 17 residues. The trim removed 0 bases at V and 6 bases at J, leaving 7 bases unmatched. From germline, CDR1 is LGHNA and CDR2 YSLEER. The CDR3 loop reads CASSQDTGLAGLDTQYF. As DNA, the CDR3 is TGCGCCAGCAGCCAAGACACGGGACTAGCGGGTTTGGATACGCAGTATTTT.

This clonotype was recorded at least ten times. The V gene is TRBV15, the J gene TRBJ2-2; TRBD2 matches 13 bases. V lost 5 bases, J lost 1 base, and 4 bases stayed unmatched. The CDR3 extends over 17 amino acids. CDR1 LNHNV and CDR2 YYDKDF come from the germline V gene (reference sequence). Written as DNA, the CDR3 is TGTGCCACCAGCGTCGGACTAGCGGGAGTGAACACCGGGGAGCTGTTTTTT. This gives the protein CATSVGLAGVNTGELFF.

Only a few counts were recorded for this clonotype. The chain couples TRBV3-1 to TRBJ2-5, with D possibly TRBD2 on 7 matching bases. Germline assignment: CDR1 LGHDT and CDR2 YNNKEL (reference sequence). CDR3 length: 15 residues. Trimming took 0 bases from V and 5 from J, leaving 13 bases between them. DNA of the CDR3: TGTGCCAGCAGCCAAGAGGCGGGGGCGAGGGAGACCCAGTACTTC. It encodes CASSQEAGARETQYF.

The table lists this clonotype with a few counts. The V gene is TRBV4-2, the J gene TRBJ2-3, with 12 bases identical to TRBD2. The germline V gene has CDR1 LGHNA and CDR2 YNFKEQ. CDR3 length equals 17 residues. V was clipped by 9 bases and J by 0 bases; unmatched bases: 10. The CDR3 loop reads CASLGLAGDQSTDTQYF. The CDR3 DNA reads TGTGCCAGTCTGGGACTAGCGGGCGATCAGAGCACAGATACGCAGTATTTT.

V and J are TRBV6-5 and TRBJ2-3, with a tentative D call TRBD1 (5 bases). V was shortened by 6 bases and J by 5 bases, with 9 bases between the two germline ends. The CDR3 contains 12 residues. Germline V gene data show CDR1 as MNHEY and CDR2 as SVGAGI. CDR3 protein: CASRPQGDTQYF. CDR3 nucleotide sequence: TGTGCCAGCAGGCCCCAGGGAGATACGCAGTATTTT.